This entry lists 5 T cell receptor beta chains sequenced from one sample in a study of T cell responses to AZD1222 COVID-19 vaccine. Assay used: immunoSEQ multiplex PCR; TCRdb lists only in-frame clones, some missing. The repertoire consists of hundreds of thousands of clones, with just over 90% occurring once and the leading ten covering around 1%. The source material was peripheral blood, sampled on day 0 of MenACWY control vaccination. These receptors all stem from an adult in good health.

This sequence joins TRBV9 and TRBJ1-3; D is perhaps TRBD1 (5 bases). The CDR3 loop spans 13 amino acids. V was clipped by 4 bases and J by 5 bases, with 10 bases between them. Germline-derived CDR1 and CDR2 are SGDLS and YYNGEE. CDR3 in amino acids: CASSRGDRNTIYF. DNA of the CDR3: TGTGCCAGCAGCAGAGGGGATCGAAACACCATATATTTT.

The gene calls are TRBV19 and TRBJ2-7; tentative D call: TRBD1 (6 bases). From germline, CDR1 is LNHDA and CDR2 SQIVND (reference sequence). Trimming shortened V by 3 bases and J by 3 bases, and 9 bases separated the two germline ends. The CDR3 is made up of 13 amino acids. CDR3 residues: CASSMAGDYEQYF. The CDR3 nucleotides are TGTGCCAGTAGTATGGCAGGGGACTACGAGCAGTACTTC. Drawing the rest from reference TRBV19 and TRBJ2-7, the complete variable domain is DGGITQSPKYLFRKEGQNVTLSCEQNLNHDAMYWYRQDPGQGLRLIYYSQIVNDFQKGDIAEGYSVSREKKESFPLTVTSAQKNPTAFYLCASSMAGDYEQYFGPGTRLTVT.

The J gene is TRBJ2-7, the V gene TRBV2; 9 nucleotides agree with TRBD1. Germline V gene lookup returns CDR1 SNHLY and CDR2 FYNNEI. There are 14 residues in the CDR3. V lost 1 base, J lost 4 bases, and 2 bases stayed unmatched. The CDR3: CASSEDRGLYEQYF. The CDR3 DNA reads TGTGCCAGCAGTGAAGACAGGGGGCTATACGAGCAGTACTTC.

CDR3 loop: CASSAGAPGVYGYTF. The CDR3 DNA follows: TGTGCCAGCAGCGCAGGGGCGCCAGGGGTCTACGGCTACACCTTC. This chain links TRBV7-9 with TRBJ1-2; the D gene is possibly TRBD1 (6 bases). The V and J ends lost 5 bases and 8 bases respectively, with 21 bases between them. Germline CDR1 reads SEHNR; CDR2 reads FQNEAQ (reference sequence). The CDR3 has 15 residues. The full variable domain, with the rest looked up from reference TRBV7-9 and TRBJ1-2, is DTGVSQNPRHKITKRGQNVTFRCDPISEHNRLYWYRQTLGQGPEFLTYFQNEAQLEKSRLLSDRFSAERPKGSFSTLEIQRTEQGDSAMYLCASSAGAPGVYGYTFGSGTRLTVV.

This chain joins TRBV2 and TRBJ2-2; D possibly corresponds to TRBD1 (6 bases). Germline loops: CDR1 SNHLY, CDR2 FYNNEI. Trimming took 6 bases from V and 7 from J, leaving 15 bases between them. The CDR3 length is 14 residues. The CDR3 bases are TGTGCCAGCAGGGATACAGGGCACAGCGGGGAGCTGTTTTTT. Translated: CASRDTGHSGELFF.